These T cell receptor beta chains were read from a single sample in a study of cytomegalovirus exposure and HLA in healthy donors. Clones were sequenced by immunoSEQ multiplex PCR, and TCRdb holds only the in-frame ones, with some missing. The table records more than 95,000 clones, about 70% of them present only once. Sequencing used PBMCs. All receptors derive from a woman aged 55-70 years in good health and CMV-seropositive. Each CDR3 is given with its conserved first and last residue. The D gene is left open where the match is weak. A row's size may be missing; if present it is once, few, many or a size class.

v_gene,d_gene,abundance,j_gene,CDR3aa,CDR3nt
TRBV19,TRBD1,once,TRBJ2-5,CASSLGQKETQYF,TGTGCCAGTAGTCTGGGACAGAAAGAGACCCAGTACTTC
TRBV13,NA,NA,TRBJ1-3,CASSPSRSGKSNTIYF,TGTGCCAGCAGCCCGAGTCGGTCAGGGAAGAGTAACACCATATATTTT
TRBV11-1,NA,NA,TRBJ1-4,CASSPQGQETEKLFF,TGTGCCAGCAGCCCGCAGGGTCAAGAGACTGAAAAACTGTTTTTT
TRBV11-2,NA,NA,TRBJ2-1,CASSLVAARSYNEQFF,TGTGCCAGCAGCTTAGTTGCGGCTAGGTCCTACAATGAGCAGTTCTTC
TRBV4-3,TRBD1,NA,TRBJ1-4,CASSQGGGTGNEKLFF,TGCGCCAGCAGCCAAGGTGGCGGGACAGGGAATGAAAAACTGTTTTTT
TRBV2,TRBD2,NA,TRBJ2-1,CASSAGLAGNEQFF,TGTGCCAGCAGTGCGGGACTAGCGGGCAATGAGCAGTTCTTC
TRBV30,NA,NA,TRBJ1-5,CAWSRGEQPQHF,TGTGCCTGGAGTCGGGGAGAGCAGCCCCAGCATTTT
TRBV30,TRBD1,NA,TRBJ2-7,CAGGQGSYEQYF,TGTGCCGGGGGACAGGGGAGTTACGAGCAGTACTTC
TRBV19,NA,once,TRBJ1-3,CASSISPDSGNTIYF,TGTGCCAGTAGTATATCGCCAGACTCTGGAAACACCATATATTTT
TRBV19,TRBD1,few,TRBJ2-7,CASSVRQGLYEQYF,TGTGCCAGTAGTGTTCGACAGGGGTTATACGAGCAGTACTTC
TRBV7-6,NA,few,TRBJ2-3,CASSHSVTDTQYF,TGTGCCAGCAGCCATTCAGTGACAGATACGCAGTATTTT
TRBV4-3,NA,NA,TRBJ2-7,CASSQGSPFGYEQYF,TGCGCCAGCAGCCAAGGGTCTCCATTCGGGTACGAGCAGTACTTC
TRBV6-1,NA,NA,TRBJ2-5,CASSELGEGTQYF,TGTGCCAGCAGTGAATTAGGGGAAGGGACCCAGTACTTC
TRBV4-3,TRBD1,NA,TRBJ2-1,CASSQQTGDNEQFF,TGCGCCAGCAGCCAACAGACAGGGGACAATGAGCAGTTCTTC
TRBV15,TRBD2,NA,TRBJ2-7,CATSRGLAGSYEQYF,TGTGCCACCAGCAGAGGACTAGCGGGTTCCTACGAGCAGTACTTC
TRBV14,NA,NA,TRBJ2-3,CASNSGPSTDTQYF,TGTGCCAGCAATTCAGGTCCTAGCACAGATACGCAGTATTTT
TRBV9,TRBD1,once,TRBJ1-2,CASSELTGYGYTF,TGTGCCAGCAGCGAGTTGACAGGGTATGGCTACACCTTC
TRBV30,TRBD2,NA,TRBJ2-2,CAWRLGGTTPGELFF,TGTGCCTGGAGACTCGGGGGGACCACCCCCGGGGAGCTGTTTTTT
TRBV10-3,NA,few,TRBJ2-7,CAISEGQGGAQYF,TGTGCCATCAGTGAGGGCCAGGGTGGGGCGCAGTACTTC
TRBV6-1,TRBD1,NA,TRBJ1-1,CASRVLTGRLEAFF,TGTGCCAGCAGGGTACTGACAGGGCGGCTTGAAGCTTTCTTT
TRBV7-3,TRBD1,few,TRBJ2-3,CASSQNGQGVADTQYF,TGTGCCAGCAGCCAAAATGGACAGGGGGTAGCAGATACGCAGTATTTT
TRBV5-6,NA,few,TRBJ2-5,CASSLGGGQTQYF,TGTGCCAGCAGCTTGGGGGGAGGACAGACCCAGTACTTC
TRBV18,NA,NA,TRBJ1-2,CASSPSRGSYTF,TGTGCCAGCTCACCATCCAGGGGTAGCTACACCTTC